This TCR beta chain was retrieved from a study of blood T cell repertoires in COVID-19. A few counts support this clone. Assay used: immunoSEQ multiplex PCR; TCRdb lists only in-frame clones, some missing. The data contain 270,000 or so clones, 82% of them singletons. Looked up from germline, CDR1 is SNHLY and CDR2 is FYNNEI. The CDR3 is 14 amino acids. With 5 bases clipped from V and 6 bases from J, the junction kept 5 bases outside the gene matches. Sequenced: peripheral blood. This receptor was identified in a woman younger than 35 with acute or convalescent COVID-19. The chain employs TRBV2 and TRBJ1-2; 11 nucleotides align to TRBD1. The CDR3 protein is CASSLGQGVDGYTF. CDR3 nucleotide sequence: TGTGCCAGCAGTTTGGGACAGGGGGTAGATGGCTACACCTTC.